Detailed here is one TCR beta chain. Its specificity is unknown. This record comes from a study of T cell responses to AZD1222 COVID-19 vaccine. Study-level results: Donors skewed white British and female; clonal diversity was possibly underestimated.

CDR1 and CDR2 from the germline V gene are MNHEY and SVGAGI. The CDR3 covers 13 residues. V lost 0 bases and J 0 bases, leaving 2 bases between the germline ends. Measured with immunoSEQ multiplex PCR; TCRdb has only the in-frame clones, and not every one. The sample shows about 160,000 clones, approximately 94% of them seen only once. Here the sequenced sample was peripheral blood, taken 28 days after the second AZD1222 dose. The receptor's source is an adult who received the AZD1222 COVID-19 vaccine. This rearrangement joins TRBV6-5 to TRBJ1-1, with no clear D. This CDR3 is CASSYSMNTEAFF. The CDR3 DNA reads TGTGCCAGCAGTTACTCGATGAACACTGAAGCTTTCTTT.